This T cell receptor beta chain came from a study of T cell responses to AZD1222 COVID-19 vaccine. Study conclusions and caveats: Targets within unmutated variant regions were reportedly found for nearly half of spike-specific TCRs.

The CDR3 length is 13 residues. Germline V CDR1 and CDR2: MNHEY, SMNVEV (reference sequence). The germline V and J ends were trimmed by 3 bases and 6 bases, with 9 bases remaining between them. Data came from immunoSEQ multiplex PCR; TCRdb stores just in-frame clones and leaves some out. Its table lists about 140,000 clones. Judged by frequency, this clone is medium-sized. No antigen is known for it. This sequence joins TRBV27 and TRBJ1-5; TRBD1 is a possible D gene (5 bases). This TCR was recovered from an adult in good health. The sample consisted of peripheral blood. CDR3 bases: TGTGCCAGCAGTTTCAGGGTGAGTCAGCCCCAGCATTTT. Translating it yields CASSFRVSQPQHF.